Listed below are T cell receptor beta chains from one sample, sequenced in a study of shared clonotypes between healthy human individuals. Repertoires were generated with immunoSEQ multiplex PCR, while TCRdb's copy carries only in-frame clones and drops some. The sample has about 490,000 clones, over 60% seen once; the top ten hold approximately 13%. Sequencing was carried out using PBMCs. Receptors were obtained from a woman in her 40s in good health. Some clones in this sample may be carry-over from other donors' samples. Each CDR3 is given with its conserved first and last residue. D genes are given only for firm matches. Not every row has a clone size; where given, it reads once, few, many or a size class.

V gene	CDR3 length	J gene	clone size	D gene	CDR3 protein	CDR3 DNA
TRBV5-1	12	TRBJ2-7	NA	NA	CASSLSGDEQYF	TGCGCCAGCAGCTTGTCCGGGGACGAGCAGTACTTC
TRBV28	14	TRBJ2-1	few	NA	CASSGTFRYNEQFF	TGTGCCAGCTCAGGGACCTTCCGATACAATGAGCAGTTCTTC
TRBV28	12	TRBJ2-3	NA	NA	CASSGPTDTQYF	TGTGCCAGCAGTGGACCCACAGATACGCAGTATTTT
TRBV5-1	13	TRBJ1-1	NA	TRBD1	CASSRDRVTEAFF	TGCGCCAGCAGCCGTGACAGGGTAACTGAAGCTTTCTTT
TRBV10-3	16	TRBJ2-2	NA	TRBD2	CAYSGRAGSGTGELFF	TGTGCCTATAGCGGGAGAGCGGGTTCGGGCACCGGGGAGCTGTTTTTT
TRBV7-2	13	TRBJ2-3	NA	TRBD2	CAIAGGGTDTQYF	TGTGCCATTGCGGGAGGGGGCACAGATACGCAGTATTTT
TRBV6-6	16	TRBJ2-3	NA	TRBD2	CASSYGVAGSTDTQYF	TGTGCCAGCAGTTACGGGGTAGCGGGGAGCACAGATACGCAGTATTTT
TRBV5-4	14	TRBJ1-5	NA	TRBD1	CASSPGGGGQPQHF	TGTGCCAGCAGCCCTGGAGGGGGCGGTCAGCCCCAGCATTTT
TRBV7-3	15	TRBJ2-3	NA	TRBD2	CASSENSGRAFTQYF	TGTGCCAGCAGCGAAAATAGCGGGAGGGCCTTTACGCAGTATTTT
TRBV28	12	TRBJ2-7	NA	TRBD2	CATAGTIYEQYF	TGTGCCACTGCCGGGACTATCTACGAGCAGTACTTC
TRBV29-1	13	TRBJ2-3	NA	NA	CSVGQSIEDTQYF	TGCAGCGTTGGGCAGAGTATAGAAGATACGCAGTATTTT
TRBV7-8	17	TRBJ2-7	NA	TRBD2	CASSLRAATSGEDEQYF	TGTGCCAGCAGCTTAAGGGCAGCCACTAGCGGAGAGGATGAGCAGTACTTC
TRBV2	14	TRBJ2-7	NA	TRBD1	CASSVGTGAIEQYF	TGTGCCAGCAGTGTTGGGACAGGGGCTATCGAGCAGTACTTC
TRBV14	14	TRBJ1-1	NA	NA	CASSQVYVNTEAFF	TGTGCCAGCAGCCAAGTATATGTAAACACTGAAGCTTTCTTT